This T cell receptor beta chain was sequenced for a study of shared clonotypes between healthy human individuals. This clone has more than one count but fewer than ten. V was pared by 4 bases and J by 6 bases, with 28 bases between. Germline loops: CDR1 SNHLY, CDR2 FYNNEI. This CDR3 comprises 19 residues. Libraries were prepared by immunoSEQ multiplex PCR; TCRdb keeps only in-frame clonotypes and omits some of them. Here the sample spans approximately 320,000 clones, around 87% being singletons. Sequenced material: memory CD8+ T cells sorted from blood. Stated subset: CD45RO+ cells pooled with CCR7-negative TemRA cells. The clonotype originates from a man between 18 and 29 years old in good health. The genes are TRBV2 and TRBJ2-1; a possible D gene is TRBD1 (5 bases). CDR3 sequence reads: CASSVPRLEVVKGINEQFF. CDR3 coding DNA: TGTGCCAGCAGTGTGCCGAGGCTAGAGGTAGTAAAGGGGATCAATGAGCAGTTCTTC.